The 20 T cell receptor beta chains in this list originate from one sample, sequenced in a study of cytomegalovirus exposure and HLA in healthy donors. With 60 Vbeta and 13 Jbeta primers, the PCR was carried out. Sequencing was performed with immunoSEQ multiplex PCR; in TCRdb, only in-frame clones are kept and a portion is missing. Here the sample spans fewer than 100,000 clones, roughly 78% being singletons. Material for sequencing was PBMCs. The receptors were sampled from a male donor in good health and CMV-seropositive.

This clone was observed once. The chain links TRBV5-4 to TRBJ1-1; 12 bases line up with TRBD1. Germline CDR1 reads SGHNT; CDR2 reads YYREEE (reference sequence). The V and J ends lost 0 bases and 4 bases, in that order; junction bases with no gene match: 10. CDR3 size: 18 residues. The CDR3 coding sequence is TGTGCCAGCAGCTTGGGGGCGGGACAGGGGGCGGTGAGCACTGAAGCTTTCTTT. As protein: CASSLGAGQGAVSTEAFF. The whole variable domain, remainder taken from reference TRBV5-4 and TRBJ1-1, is ETGVTQSPTHLIKTRGQQVTLRCSSQSGHNTVSWYQQALGQGPQFIFQYYREEENGRGNFPPRFSGLQFPNYSSELNVNALELDDSALYLCASSLGAGQGAVSTEAFFGQGTRLTVV.

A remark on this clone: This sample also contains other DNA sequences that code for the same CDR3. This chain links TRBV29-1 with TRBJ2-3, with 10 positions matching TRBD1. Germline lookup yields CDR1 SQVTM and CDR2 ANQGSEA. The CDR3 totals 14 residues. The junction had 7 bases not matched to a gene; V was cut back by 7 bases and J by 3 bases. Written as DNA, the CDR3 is TGCAGCGCCGGACAGGGGGGGACAACAGATACGCAGTATTTT. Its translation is CSAGQGGTTDTQYF.

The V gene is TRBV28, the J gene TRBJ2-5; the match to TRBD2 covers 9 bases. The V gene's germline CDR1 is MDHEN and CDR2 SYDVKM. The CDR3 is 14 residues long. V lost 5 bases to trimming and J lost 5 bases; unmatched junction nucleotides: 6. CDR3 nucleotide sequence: TGTGCCAGCAGTCCTAGCGGGGCGTTGGAGACCCAGTACTTC. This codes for CASSPSGALETQYF.

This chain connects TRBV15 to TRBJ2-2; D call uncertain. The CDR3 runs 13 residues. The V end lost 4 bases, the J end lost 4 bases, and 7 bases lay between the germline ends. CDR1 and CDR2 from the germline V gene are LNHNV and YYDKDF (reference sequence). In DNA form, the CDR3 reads TGTGCCACCAGCATCTCGGGCACCGGGGAGCTGTTTTTT. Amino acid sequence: CATSISGTGELFF.

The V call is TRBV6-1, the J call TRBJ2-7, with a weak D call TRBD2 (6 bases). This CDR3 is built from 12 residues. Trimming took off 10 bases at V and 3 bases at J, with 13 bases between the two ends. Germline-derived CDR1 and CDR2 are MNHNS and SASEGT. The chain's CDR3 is CATGVGYYEQYF. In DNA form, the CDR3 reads TGTGCCACGGGAGTAGGCTACTACGAGCAGTACTTC.

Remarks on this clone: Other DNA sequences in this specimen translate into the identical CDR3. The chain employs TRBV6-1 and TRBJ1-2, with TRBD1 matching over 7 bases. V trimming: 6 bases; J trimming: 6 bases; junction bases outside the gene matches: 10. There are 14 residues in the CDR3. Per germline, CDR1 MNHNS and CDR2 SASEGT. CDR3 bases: TGTGCCAGCAGCTACCCTGGGACAGCTGATGGCTACACCTTC. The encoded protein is CASSYPGTADGYTF.

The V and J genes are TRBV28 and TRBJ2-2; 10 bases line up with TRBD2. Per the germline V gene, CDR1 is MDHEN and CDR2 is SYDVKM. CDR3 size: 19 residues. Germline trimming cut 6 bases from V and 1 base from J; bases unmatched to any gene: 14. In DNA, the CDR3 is TGTGCCAGCAGATATATTATAGCGGGAGGTAATGAGAACACCGGGGAGCTGTTTTTT. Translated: CASRYIIAGGNENTGELFF.

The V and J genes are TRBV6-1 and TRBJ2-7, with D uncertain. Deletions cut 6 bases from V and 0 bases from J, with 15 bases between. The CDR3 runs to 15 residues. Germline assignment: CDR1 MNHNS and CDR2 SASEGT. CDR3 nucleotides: TGTGCCAGCAGGACCTTAGGAGCGAGCTCCTACGAGCAGTACTTC. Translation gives CASRTLGASSYEQYF.

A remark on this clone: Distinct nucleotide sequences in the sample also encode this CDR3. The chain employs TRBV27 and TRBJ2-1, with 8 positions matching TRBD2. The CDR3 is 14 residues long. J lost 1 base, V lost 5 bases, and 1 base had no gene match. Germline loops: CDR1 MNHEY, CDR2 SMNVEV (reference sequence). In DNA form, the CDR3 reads TGTGCCAGCAGTCCGGGAGGGTCCTACAATGAGCAGTTCTTC. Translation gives CASSPGGSYNEQFF.

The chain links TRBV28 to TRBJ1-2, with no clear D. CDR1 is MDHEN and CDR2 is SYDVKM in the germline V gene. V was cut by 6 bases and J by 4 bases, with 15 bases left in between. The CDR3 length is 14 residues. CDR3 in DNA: TGTGCCAGCAGCACAAGGGTAGGAGGCTATGGCTACACCTTC. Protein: CASSTRVGGYGYTF.

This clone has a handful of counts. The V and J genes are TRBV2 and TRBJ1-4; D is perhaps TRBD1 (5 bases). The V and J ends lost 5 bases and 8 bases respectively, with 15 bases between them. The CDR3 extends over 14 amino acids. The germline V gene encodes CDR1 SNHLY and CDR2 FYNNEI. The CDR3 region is CASSQNRQPEKLFF. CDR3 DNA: TGTGCCAGCAGTCAAAATCGACAGCCAGAAAAACTGTTTTTT.

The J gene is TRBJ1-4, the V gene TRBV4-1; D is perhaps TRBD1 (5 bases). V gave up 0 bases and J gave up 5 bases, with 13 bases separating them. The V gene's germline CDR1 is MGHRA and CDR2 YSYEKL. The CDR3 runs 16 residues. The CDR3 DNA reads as TGCGCCAGCAGCCAAGAGGGGCGGGGGGGGAATGAAAAACTGTTTTTT. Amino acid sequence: CASSQEGRGGNEKLFF.

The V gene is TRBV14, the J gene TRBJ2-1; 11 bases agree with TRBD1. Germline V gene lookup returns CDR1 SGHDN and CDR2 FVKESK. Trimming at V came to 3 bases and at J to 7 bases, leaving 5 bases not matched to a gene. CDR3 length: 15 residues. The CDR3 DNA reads TGTGCCAGCAGCCATACGGGACAGGGGGGAAATGAGCAGTTCTTC. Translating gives CASSHTGQGGNEQFF.

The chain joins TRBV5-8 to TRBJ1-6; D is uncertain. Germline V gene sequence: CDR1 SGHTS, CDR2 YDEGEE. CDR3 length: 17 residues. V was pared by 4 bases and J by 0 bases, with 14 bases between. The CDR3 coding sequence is TGTGCCAGCAGCCTTGCGGGAGGGAGCTCCTATAATTCACCCCTCCACTTT. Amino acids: CASSLAGGSSYNSPLHF.

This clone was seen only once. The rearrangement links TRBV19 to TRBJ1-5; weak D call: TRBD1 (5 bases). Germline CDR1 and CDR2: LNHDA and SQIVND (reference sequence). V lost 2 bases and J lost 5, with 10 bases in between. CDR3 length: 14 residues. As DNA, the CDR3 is TGTGCCAGTAGTATATCAGGGTTCGATCAGCCCCAGCATTTT. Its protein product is CASSISGFDQPQHF.

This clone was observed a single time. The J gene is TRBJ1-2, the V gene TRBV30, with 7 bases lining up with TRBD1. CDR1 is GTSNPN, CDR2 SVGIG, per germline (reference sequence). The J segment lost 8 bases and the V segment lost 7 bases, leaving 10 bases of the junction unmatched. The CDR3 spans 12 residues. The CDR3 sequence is CAFLSQGGGYTF. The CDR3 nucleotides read TGTGCCTTCTTATCCCAAGGGGGCGGCTACACCTTC.

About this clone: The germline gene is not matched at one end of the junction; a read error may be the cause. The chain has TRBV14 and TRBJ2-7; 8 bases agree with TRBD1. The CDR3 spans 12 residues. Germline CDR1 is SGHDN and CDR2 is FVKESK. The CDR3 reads CASSQAGQGKHF. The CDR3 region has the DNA TGTGCCAGCAGCCAAGCCGGACAGGGCAAACACTTC.

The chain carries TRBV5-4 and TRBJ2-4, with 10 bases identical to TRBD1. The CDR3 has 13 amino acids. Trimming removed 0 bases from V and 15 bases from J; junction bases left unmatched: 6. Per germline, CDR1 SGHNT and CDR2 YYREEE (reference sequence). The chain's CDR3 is CASSLGQGAGWYF. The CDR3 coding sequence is TGTGCCAGCAGCTTGGGACAGGGGGCCGGATGGTACTTC.

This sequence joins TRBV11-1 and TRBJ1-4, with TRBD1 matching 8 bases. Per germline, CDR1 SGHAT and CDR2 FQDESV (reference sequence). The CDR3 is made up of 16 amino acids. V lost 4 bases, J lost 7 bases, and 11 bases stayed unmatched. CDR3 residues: CASSSRSGTGGEKLFF. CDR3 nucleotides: TGTGCCAGCAGCTCAAGAAGCGGGACAGGTGGTGAAAAACTGTTTTTT.

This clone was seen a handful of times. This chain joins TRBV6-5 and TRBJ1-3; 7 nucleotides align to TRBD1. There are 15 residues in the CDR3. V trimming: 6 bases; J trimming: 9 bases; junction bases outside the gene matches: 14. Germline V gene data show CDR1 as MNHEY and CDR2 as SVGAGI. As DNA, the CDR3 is TGTGCCAGCAGCTCGCGACAGGGTATAATCGGCACCATATATTTT. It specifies CASSSRQGIIGTIYF.